One and the same sample provided the 30 T cell receptor beta chains below, sequenced in a study of blood T cells in healthy people across ages. A second 7 to 11 cycle PCR used barcoded and J-beta primers. TCRdb re-analysed the 5' RACE reads in MiXCR, keeping a single row per CDR3 protein. Of hundreds of thousands of distinct CDR3 sequences detected, roughly 64% appear once; the ten largest clones hold roughly 20%. Sequencing input: blood. These receptors were obtained from a man in his thirties or forties in good health.

This chain connects TRBV4-2 to TRBJ1-5, with D possibly TRBD1 on 5 matching bases. There are 15 residues in the CDR3. CDR1 LGHNA and CDR2 YNFKEQ come from the germline V gene. The germline V and J ends were trimmed by 5 bases and 1 base, with 12 bases remaining between them. Here the CDR3 DNA reads TGTGCCAGCAGCTTTAACCGGGACAGCAATCAGCCCCAGCATTTT. Its translation is CASSFNRDSNQPQHF.

On this clonotype: One junction end disagrees with the germline gene, perhaps due to a read error. V gene TRBV19 combines with J gene TRBJ2-1; D gene unclear. The CDR3 contains 16 residues. Germline V gene sequence: CDR1 LNHDA, CDR2 SQIVND (reference sequence). The CDR3 reads CASSIRLVTPFGEQLF. Here the CDR3 DNA reads TGTGCCAGTAGTATACGCCTAGTGACCCCTTTTGGTGAGCAGTTATTC.

This clonotype was seen a few times. CDR3 loop: CASSPYPITGYGYTF. DNA for the CDR3: TGTGCCAGCAGTCCCTACCCCATTACAGGGTATGGCTACACCTTC. V is TRBV6-5 and J is TRBJ1-2; perhaps TRBD1 as D (6 bases). The CDR3 contains 15 residues. The V end was cut by 5 bases, the J end by 5 bases, with 18 bases between. CDR1 is MNHEY and CDR2 is SVGAGI in the germline V gene.

J is TRBJ2-3 and V is TRBV11-2; D might be TRBD2 (5 bases). Trimming removed 5 bases at V and 9 bases at J, with 15 bases between. The V gene's germline CDR1 is SGHAT and CDR2 FQNNGV. This CDR3 has 13 amino acids. The CDR3 sequence is CASSPRGRRTQYF. As DNA, the CDR3 is TGTGCCAGCAGCCCCCGGGGTCGAAGGACGCAGTATTTT.

This clonotype was observed a few times. The chain joins TRBV4-3 to TRBJ2-7; D is possibly TRBD1 (6 bases). Germline V gene lookup returns CDR1 LGHNA and CDR2 YSLEER. V was cut by 3 bases and J by 7 bases, with 13 bases left in between. The CDR3 is 13 amino acids. The CDR3 sequence is CASSQVTGWEQYF. CDR3 in DNA: TGCGCCAGCAGCCAGGTTACAGGGTGGGAGCAGTACTTC.

This clonotype has ten or more counts. The CDR3 DNA follows: TGTGCCAGCGGTGACTATTCTGCAGATACGCAGTATTTT. This translates into CASGDYSADTQYF. V usage is TRBV27 and J usage is TRBJ2-3, with a possible D match to TRBD2 (5 bases). Trimming took 8 bases from V and 4 from J, leaving 13 bases between them. The CDR3 runs 13 residues. Looked up from germline, CDR1 is MNHEY and CDR2 is SMNVEV (reference sequence).

This chain uses TRBV7-2 with TRBJ2-7; 7 bases are a match to TRBD1. Germline CDR1 and CDR2: SGHTA and FQGNSA. V was pared by 2 bases and J by 3 bases, with 7 bases of the junction left unmatched. The CDR3 contains 15 residues. CDR3 residues: CASSLNGQALYEQYF. CDR3 DNA sequence: TGTGCCAGCAGCTTAAACGGACAGGCCCTCTACGAGCAGTACTTC.

The gene calls are TRBV7-9 and TRBJ2-1; 12 bases are shared with TRBD2. The CDR3 runs to 15 residues. V trimming: 6 bases; J trimming: 7 bases; junction bases outside the gene matches: 7. The germline CDR1 and CDR2 sequences are SEHNR and FQNEAQ (reference sequence). The CDR3 DNA is TGTGCCAGCAGTCAGCTAGCGGGGGGGACGAATGAGCAGTTCTTC. Translating gives CASSQLAGGTNEQFF.

The rearrangement uses TRBV12-3 or TRBV12-4 and TRBJ1-1, with TRBD1 matching over 8 bases. The CDR3 runs 15 residues. Trimming cost V 5 bases and J 0 bases; bases outside gene matches: 5. CDR3 bases: TGTGCCAGCAGTCGACAGGGGATGATGAACACTGAAGCTTTCTTT. Its translation: CASSRQGMMNTEAFF.

J is TRBJ2-1 and V is TRBV7-9, with 8 nucleotides matching TRBD2. Looked up from germline, CDR1 is SEHNR and CDR2 is FQNEAQ (reference sequence). After removal of 5 bases from V and 6 bases from J, the junction contained 9 bases not matched to a gene. This CDR3 has 15 amino acids. Here the CDR3 DNA reads TGTGCCAGCAGCCCGAGCGGGAGAATTAGCAATGAGCAGTTCTTC. Its translation: CASSPSGRISNEQFF.

J is TRBJ2-6 and V is TRBV10-3; D not resolved. Trimming took off 8 bases at V and 0 bases at J, with 11 bases between the two ends. CDR1 and CDR2 from the germline V gene are ENHRY and SYGVKD. There are 15 residues in the CDR3. The CDR3 region is CAIYGPRSGANVLTF. CDR3 coding DNA: TGTGCCATCTATGGGCCACGCTCTGGGGCCAACGTCCTGACTTTC.

This clonotype was seen a single time. The chain couples TRBV20-1 to TRBJ2-1; D is perhaps TRBD1 or TRBD2 (5 bases each). The CDR3 loop spans 16 amino acids. Germline CDR1 is DFQATT and CDR2 is SNEGSKA (reference sequence). The V end was cut by 3 bases, the J end by 6 bases, with 21 bases between. The CDR3 spells CSARLPGTLGGNEQFF. Here the CDR3 DNA reads TGCAGTGCTAGGCTGCCCGGGACGCTAGGTGGCAATGAGCAGTTCTTC.

This clonotype has a single count. This sequence joins TRBV12-3 or TRBV12-4 and TRBJ1-1; TRBD1 might be the D (5 bases). This CDR3 is built from 15 residues. The ends were cut back, 3 bases at V and 3 bases at J, with 14 bases in the middle. The CDR3 DNA follows: TGTGCCAGCAGTTTTCAGGCAGGGACGGACACTGAAGCTTTCTTT. This gives the protein CASSFQAGTDTEAFF.

The chain employs TRBV20-1 and TRBJ2-7; weak D call: TRBD2 (5 bases). The germline V gene encodes CDR1 DFQATT and CDR2 SNEGSKA (reference sequence). Deletions cut 2 bases from V and 5 bases from J, with 10 bases between. The CDR3 loop spans 12 amino acids. CDR3 region: CSARFGNNEQYF. CDR3 bases: TGCAGTGCTAGATTCGGGAACAACGAGCAGTACTTC.

This clonotype was recorded a few times. This chain links TRBV6-1 with TRBJ1-4; D is unresolved. CDR3 length equals 12 residues. Germline CDR1 MNHNS, CDR2 SASEGT. V dropped 2 bases and J dropped 8 bases, with 6 bases sitting between them. The CDR3 DNA sequence: TGTGCCAGCAGTGAACTACCCGAAAAACTGTTTTTT. Protein: CASSELPEKLFF.

The rearrangement links TRBV28 to TRBJ2-3; 14 positions match TRBD2. The CDR3 spans 18 residues. Germline trimming cut 6 bases from V and 0 bases from J; bases unmatched to any gene: 8. Germline CDR1 is MDHEN and CDR2 is SYDVKM. This CDR3 is CASSYGTSGRWSTDTQYF. The CDR3 region has the DNA TGTGCCAGCAGCTACGGGACTAGCGGGAGATGGAGCACAGATACGCAGTATTTT.

This clonotype has a handful of counts. The chain is built from TRBV7-2 and TRBJ2-7, with a tentative D call TRBD1 (5 bases). Per germline, CDR1 SGHTA and CDR2 FQGNSA. V was shortened by 1 base and J by 3 bases, with 10 bases between the two germline ends. The CDR3 spans 14 residues. The DNA of the CDR3 is TGTGCCAGCAGCTTAGTAGGGGCCAACTACGAGCAGTACTTC. Encoded protein: CASSLVGANYEQYF.

The chain couples TRBV6-5 to TRBJ2-1; 7 nucleotides align to TRBD2. The CDR3 covers 16 residues. Germline trimming cut 1 base from V and 8 bases from J; bases unmatched to any gene: 11. The germline V gene has CDR1 MNHEY and CDR2 SVGAGI. The CDR3 protein is CASSYLGPTSVHEQFF. The CDR3 nucleotides read TGTGCCAGCAGTTACTTGGGTCCCACTAGCGTCCATGAGCAGTTCTTC.

The chain has TRBV7-8 and TRBJ2-1; either TRBD1 or TRBD2 may supply D (5 bases each). Germline V lookup: CDR1 SGHVS, CDR2 FQNEAQ. Trimming shortened V by 6 bases and J by 13 bases, and 19 bases separated the two germline ends. This CDR3 has 13 residues. In DNA, the CDR3 is TGTGCCAGCAGGGTCGTGCTGGGGGAGACCCAGTTCTTC. Translated, it gives CASRVVLGETQFF. Filled out from reference TRBV7-8 and TRBJ2-1, the complete variable domain reads GAGVSQSPRYKVAKRGQDVALRCDPISGHVSLFWYQQALGQGPEFLTYFQNEAQLDKSGLPSDRFFAERPEGSVSTLKIQRTQQEDSAVYLCASRVVLGETQFFGPGTRLTVL.

The gene calls are TRBV2 and TRBJ2-1, with TRBD2 matching over 9 bases. The CDR3 extends over 15 amino acids. Losses at the gene ends were 3 bases for V and 7 bases for J; bases not matched to a gene: 7. CDR1 is SNHLY and CDR2 is FYNNEI in the germline V gene. The CDR3 DNA follows: TGTGCCAGCAGTGAGAATAGCGGGGGACCTAATGAGCAGTTCTTC. Its translation: CASSENSGGPNEQFF.

This clonotype occurred a few times. V gene TRBV29-1 combines with J gene TRBJ2-1; 8 positions match TRBD2. V lost 0 bases to trimming and J lost 2 bases; unmatched junction nucleotides: 9. Germline assignment: CDR1 SQVTM and CDR2 ANQGSEA. The length of the CDR3 is 17 residues. The CDR3 DNA is TGCAGCGTTGAAGATCGGTTCGGGGGGGATCCCTACAATGAGCAGTTCTTC. It translates to CSVEDRFGGDPYNEQFF.

V gene TRBV6-2 or TRBV6-3 combines with J gene TRBJ1-5, with D unclear. This CDR3 is 13 amino acids long. Trimming took off 2 bases at V and 7 bases at J, with 9 bases between the two ends. CDR1 and CDR2 from the germline V gene are MNHEY and SVGEGT. This chain's CDR3 is CASSYGLGQPQHF. The CDR3 DNA reads as TGTGCCAGCAGTTACGGCTTAGGACAGCCCCAGCATTTT.

The genes are TRBV7-2 and TRBJ1-2; perhaps TRBD1 as D (5 bases). CDR1 is SGHTA, CDR2 FQGNSA, per germline. The CDR3 loop spans 14 amino acids. V was clipped by 2 bases and J by 6 bases, with 13 bases between them. DNA for the CDR3: TGTGCCAGCAGCTTAATGTCAGGGAAGGATGGCTACACCTTC. Protein: CASSLMSGKDGYTF.

This chain uses TRBV20-1 with TRBJ1-6; D perhaps matches TRBD1 (6 bases). Germline V CDR1 and CDR2: DFQATT, SNEGSKA (reference sequence). The CDR3 has 16 amino acids. Trimming cost V 1 base and J 2 bases, with 12 bases left between them. The CDR3 DNA is TGCAGTGCTAGAGTAGGGGGGATGGCCTATAATTCACCCCTCCACTTT. Its translation: CSARVGGMAYNSPLHF.

This clonotype appeared a few times. The chain carries TRBV11-3 and TRBJ1-1; TRBD1 aligns across 9 bases. The junction had 5 bases not matched to a gene; V was cut back by 2 bases and J by 4 bases. CDR1 and CDR2 (germline): SGHNT, YENEEA. The CDR3 has 15 amino acids. The CDR3 nucleotides are TGTGCCAGCAGCTTAACGGGACAGGGTTCCACTGAAGCTTTCTTT. Its protein is CASSLTGQGSTEAFF.

This rearrangement joins TRBV2 to TRBJ2-4; the D gene is possibly TRBD2 (5 bases). Trimming shortened V by 6 bases and J by 4 bases, and 13 bases separated the two germline ends. From germline, CDR1 is SNHLY and CDR2 FYNNEI. This CDR3 spans 14 amino acids. In DNA form, the CDR3 reads TGTGCCAGCAGGCATCCGGGGTTTAAAAACATTCAGTACTTC. Translation: CASRHPGFKNIQYF.

The V call is TRBV29-1, the J call TRBJ2-1, with 9 bases lining up with TRBD1. This CDR3 is 14 amino acids long. The germline V gene encodes CDR1 SQVTM and CDR2 ANQGSEA. J gave up 5 bases and V 3 bases, and 5 bases lay outside the gene matches. The CDR3 here is CSVEETGGNNEQFF. CDR3 DNA: TGCAGCGTTGAGGAGACAGGGGGAAACAATGAGCAGTTCTTC.

The CDR3 bases are TGCAGCGTTGAATTTGGTGCGGCTAGCGGGAGAGGTGAGCAGTTCTTC. Translated: CSVEFGAASGRGEQFF. The rearrangement joins TRBV29-1 to TRBJ2-1; 10 bases are shared with TRBD2. The CDR3 sequence is 16 residues long. Germline V gene lookup returns CDR1 SQVTM and CDR2 ANQGSEA. V trimming: 2 bases; J trimming: 9 bases; junction bases outside the gene matches: 13.

This clonotype showed up just a few times. J is TRBJ2-2 and V is TRBV12-3 or TRBV12-4; D ambiguous. This CDR3 contains 16 residues. With 3 bases removed from V and 2 bases from J, the gap between germline ends came to 13 bases. The CDR3 sequence: CASSFMALINTGELFF. In DNA, the CDR3 is TGTGCCAGCAGTTTTATGGCACTTATTAACACCGGGGAGCTGTTTTTT.

There are a few counts of this clonotype. V usage is TRBV7-9 and J usage is TRBJ2-5, with D unresolved. The CDR3 has 15 amino acids. Trimming took off 4 bases at V and 2 bases at J, with 14 bases between the two ends. Germline values: CDR1 SEHNR, CDR2 FQNEAQ (reference sequence). The CDR3 protein is CASSYALGKQETQYF. The CDR3 DNA sequence: TGTGCCAGCAGCTACGCGCTAGGGAAACAAGAGACCCAGTACTTC.